This T cell receptor beta chain is from a study of shared clonotypes between healthy human individuals. Study as a whole: Three plates each covered CD4 naive and memory; CD8 naive two, CD8 memory one.

CD4+ cells yielded CD45RA+ naive and CD45RA-negative memory subsets. Germline V gene lookup returns CDR1 PRHDT and CDR2 FYEKMQ (reference sequence). The length of the CDR3 is 14 residues. Trimming took 1 base from V and 1 from J, leaving 5 bases between them. Using immunoSEQ multiplex PCR, the repertoire was profiled, and TCRdb retains in-frame clones only, with some absent. The sample carries about 1.1 million clones, approximately 75% recorded once. The sequence was collected from a man between 18 and 35 years old in good health. Some clones in this sample may be carry-over from other donors' samples. The genes are TRBV13 and TRBJ1-3; D unclear. The specimen was memory CD4+ T cells from PBMCs. The sample's subset: CD45RA-negative fraction. In DNA form, the CDR3 reads TGTGCCAGCAGCTTAGCAGGATCTGGAAACACCATATATTTT. It specifies CASSLAGSGNTIYF.